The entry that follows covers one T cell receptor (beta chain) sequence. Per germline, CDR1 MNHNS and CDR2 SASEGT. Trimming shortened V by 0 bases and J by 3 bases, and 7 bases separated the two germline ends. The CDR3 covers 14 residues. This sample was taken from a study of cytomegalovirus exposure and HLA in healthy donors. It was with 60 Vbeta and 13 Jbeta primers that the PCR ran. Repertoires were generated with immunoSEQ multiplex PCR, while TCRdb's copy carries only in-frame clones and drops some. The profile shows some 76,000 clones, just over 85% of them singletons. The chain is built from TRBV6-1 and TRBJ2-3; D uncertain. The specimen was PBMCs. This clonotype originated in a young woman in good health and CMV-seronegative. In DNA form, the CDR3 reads TGTGCCAGCAGTGAAGCTATACAGACAGATACGCAGTATTTT. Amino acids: CASSEAIQTDTQYF.